Following are 21 T cell receptor beta chains from one sample sequenced in a study of T cells in women clearing cervical HPV infection. Some clones are missing from TCRdb's copy, which holds only in-frame ones; the method was immunoSEQ multiplex PCR. The sample's table shows about 39,000 clones. The specimen was blood buffy coat. The receptors were gathered from a woman aged 18 to 75 with a cervical HPV16 infection that either progressed to CIN3+ or cleared (not recorded which).

Details on this clone: Coverage ceases 3 residues before the CDR3 finishes, and the germline J gene fills in the end. The chain joins TRBV19 to TRBJ1-2, with TRBD1 as a possible D gene (5 bases). This CDR3 is built from 14 residues. CDR1 is LNHDA and CDR2 is SQIVND in the germline V gene (reference sequence). Trimming left V 3 bases short and J 3 bases short, with 11 bases between. CDR3 protein: CASSMGGRYYGYTF. The DNA read from the CDR3 is TGTGCCAGTAGTATGGGGGGTAGATACTATGGC.

A remark on this clone: The missing CDR3 end, 3 residues past where the read stops, is filled in from the germline J gene. This sequence joins TRBV5-5 and TRBJ2-7; TRBD2 is a possible D gene (5 bases). V gave up 3 bases and J gave up 1 base, with 8 bases separating them. Germline CDR1 is SGHKS and CDR2 is YYEKEE (reference sequence). This CDR3 is 13 amino acids long. CDR3 residues: CASSYGLSYEQYF. The covered CDR3 bases are TGTGCCAGCAGCTACGGACTTTCCTACGAG.

Worth noting for this clone: The sequenced fragment ends 3 residues before the CDR3 boundary, so the rest is inferred from the germline J gene. V gene TRBV7-9 combines with J gene TRBJ2-2, with D hard to call. Germline lookup yields CDR1 SEHNR and CDR2 FQNEAQ (reference sequence). The CDR3 runs to 14 residues. The V gene lost 0 bases and the J gene lost 1 base, with 3 bases spanning the gap. The CDR3 loop is CASSLAQNTGELFF. CDR3 bases read: TGTGCCAGCAGCTTAGCCCAGAACACCGGGGAG.

The CDR3 bases that were read are TGTGCTAGTGGTTCTGCCCCGGGACTCTTAGAGACC. Its protein is CASGSAPGLLET. The full CDR3 reads CASGSAPGLLETQYF. V is TRBV12-5 and J is TRBJ2-5; TRBD2 might be the D (6 bases). The read terminates 3 residues before the CDR3 end, so the remaining end is supplied by the germline J gene. Trimming pared 4 bases from V and 4 bases from J, leaving 16 bases between. Germline V lookup: CDR1 LGHNT, CDR2 FRNRAP. The CDR3 runs to 15 residues.

For this clone: The read ends 3 residues before the CDR3 terminus; that terminus is restored from the germline J gene. The chain combines TRBV2 with TRBJ2-2; the D is unclear. The germline CDR1 and CDR2 sequences are SNHLY and FYNNEI. The CDR3 is 14 residues long. The CDR3 sequence is CASSEGQVNSPLFF. The CDR3 DNA, read in part, is TGTGCCAGCAGTGAAGGTCAGGTGAATTCACCG.

Comment on this clone: A junction boundary mismatches the germline segment, possibly from a read error. The missing CDR3 end, 3 residues past where the read stops, is filled in from the germline J gene. The chain carries TRBV7-7 and TRBJ2-2; TRBD1 matches at 10 bases. Germline values: CDR1 SSHAT, CDR2 FNYEAQ (reference sequence). CDR3 length equals 15 residues. The CDR3 DNA, read in part, is TGTGCTAGCAGCCCCGGACAGGGGGGGACCGGGGAG. This gives the protein CASSPGQGGTGE. The full-length CDR3 reads as CASSPGQGGTGELFF.

CDR3 sequence: CASSARISNYGYTF. CDR3 DNA, as far as it was read: TGTGCCAGCAGCGCCAGGATATCTAACTATGGC. The gene calls are TRBV7-2 and TRBJ1-2; D is uncertain. The CDR3 end falls 3 residues outside the read, so it is completed with the germline J gene. CDR3 length: 14 residues. The germline CDR1 and CDR2 sequences are SGHTA and FQGNSA. Trimming left V 5 bases short and J 0 bases short, with 10 bases between.

As concerns this clone: With the read ending 3 residues before the CDR3 end, the germline J gene is used to fill in that end. V gene TRBV20-1 combines with J gene TRBJ2-2, with 7 bases aligning to TRBD1. Germline V gene lookup returns CDR1 DFQATT and CDR2 SNEGSKA (reference sequence). V shed 3 bases and J 1 base; nucleotides not matched to a gene: 5. CDR3 length: 15 amino acids. The covered CDR3 bases are TGCAGTGCTAGTAGGCAGGGGGAGAACACCGGGGAG. Its protein product is CSASRQGENTGE. The full CDR3 reads CSASRQGENTGELFF.

Concerning this clone itself: The sequence runs out 3 residues before the end of the CDR3; the remainder is reconstructed from the germline J gene. V is TRBV30 and J is TRBJ2-4, with D perhaps TRBD1 (5 bases). Per germline, CDR1 GTSNPN and CDR2 SVGIG (reference sequence). The CDR3 is 11 residues long. The sequenced CDR3 bases are TGTGCCTGGAGGCAGGGAAGGATT. Translation: CAWRQGRI. The full CDR3 protein is CAWRQGRIQYF.

In the case of this clone: Read coverage stops 3 residues before the CDR3 terminus; the germline J gene supplies the remainder. The rearrangement links TRBV28 to TRBJ2-5; 11 bases map to TRBD2. V gave up 7 bases and J gave up 1 base; unmatched junction bases: 2. This CDR3 spans 14 amino acids. Germline loops: CDR1 MDHEN, CDR2 SYDVKM. The sequenced part of the CDR3 DNA is TGTGCCAGCACGGGACTAGCGGTCCAAGAGACC. Protein sequence: CASTGLAVQET. The CDR3 in full is CASTGLAVQETQYF.

The CDR3 bases that were read are TGCAGTGCTAGCGGGCTAGCGGGAAAGTACGAG. It translates to CSASGLAGKYE. The full CDR3 sequence reads CSASGLAGKYEQYF. The V gene is TRBV20-1, the J gene TRBJ2-7, with TRBD2 identical over 9 bases. The read terminates 3 residues before the CDR3 end, so the remaining end is supplied by the germline J gene. Trimming took 3 bases from V and 4 from J; bases not matched to a gene: 7. The CDR3 is 14 residues long. Germline loops: CDR1 DFQATT, CDR2 SNEGSKA (reference sequence).

Regarding this clone: Sequencing ends 3 residues short of the CDR3 end; the germline J gene provides the rest. The chain couples TRBV6-1 to TRBJ2-2; D gene unclear. Germline lookup yields CDR1 MNHNS and CDR2 SASEGT. The ends were cut back, 4 bases at V and 2 bases at J, with 11 bases in the middle. The CDR3 covers 15 residues. The covered CDR3 bases are TGTGCCAGCAGTGTTTTATCTTCTAACACCGGGGAG. Residues: CASSVLSSNTGE. The full CDR3 protein reads CASSVLSSNTGELFF.

A remark on this clone: The read halts 3 residues ahead of the CDR3 end, with the missing end drawn from the germline J gene. The chain combines TRBV6-2 or TRBV6-3 with TRBJ1-2, with D perhaps matching TRBD1 (5 bases). CDR3 length: 16 amino acids. Germline V gene lookup returns CDR1 MNHEY and CDR2 SVGEGT. Here the CDR3 reads CASSLGGTSGSYDYTF. The CDR3 bases that were read are TGTGCCAGCAGTCTTGGAGGGACTAGCGGGTCCTACGAC.

On this clone itself: Read sequence stops 3 residues before the CDR3 end, and the germline J gene provides the missing end. The chain uses TRBV14 and TRBJ1-1, with a weak D call TRBD1 (6 bases). Deletions cut 0 bases from V and 0 bases from J, with 20 bases between. This CDR3 has 19 residues. Germline V gene data show CDR1 as SGHDN and CDR2 as FVKESK. CDR3 DNA (partial): TGTGCCAGCAGCCAAGACCTCCGGGGGGGGCCCTTCATGAACACTGAA. Translating gives CASSQDLRGGPFMNTE. The full CDR3 is CASSQDLRGGPFMNTEAFF.

The CDR3 spells CASSSAETRTTDTQYF. CDR3 DNA, as far as it was read: TGTGCCAGCAGCTCAGCCGAGACTCGTACCACAGATACG. The chain links TRBV7-2 to TRBJ2-3; no reliable D call. The read ends 3 residues before the CDR3 terminus; that terminus is restored from the germline J gene. Trimming removed 4 bases from V and 2 bases from J, with 16 bases in between. Germline V gene lookup returns CDR1 SGHTA and CDR2 FQGNSA. There are 16 residues in the CDR3.

As regards this clone: Sequencing ends 3 residues short of the CDR3 end; the germline J gene provides the rest. The chain employs TRBV20-1 and TRBJ2-7; the D gene is possibly TRBD2 (5 bases). Trimming took 0 bases from V and 4 from J, leaving 16 bases between them. The CDR3 has 15 amino acids. The germline gives CDR1 DFQATT, CDR2 SNEGSKA (reference sequence). CDR3 loop: CSARDRITSRYEQYF. Incomplete CDR3 DNA: TGCAGTGCTAGAGATCGAATAACTAGTAGATACGAG.

As regards this clone: The CDR3 end lies 3 residues beyond the end of the read and is filled in from the germline J gene. This rearrangement joins TRBV4-1 to TRBJ2-7; TRBD2 aligns across 7 bases. The germline V gene encodes CDR1 MGHRA and CDR2 YSYEKL. V dropped 5 bases and J dropped 2; count of bases not matched to a gene: 6. The CDR3 is made up of 14 amino acids. CDR3 DNA, as far as it was read: TGCGCCAGCAGCGGACCGGGGACTACCTACGAG. Translating gives CASSGPGTTYE. The CDR3, in full, reads CASSGPGTTYEQYF.

Regarding this clone: The CDR3 end falls 3 residues outside the read, so it is completed with the germline J gene. The genes are TRBV7-2 and TRBJ2-7; 7 bases are a match to TRBD2. CDR1 is SGHTA and CDR2 is FQGNSA in the germline V gene. With 4 bases clipped from V and 4 bases from J, the junction kept 10 bases outside the gene matches. The CDR3 extends over 15 amino acids. Here the CDR3 reads CASSWGGSSPYEQYF. The CDR3 DNA, read in part, is TGTGCCAGCAGCTGGGGGGGGAGTAGTCCTTACGAG.

A word on this clone: The read gets to within 3 residues of the CDR3 end, and the germline J gene fills in the rest. The chain has TRBV7-2 and TRBJ1-5, with TRBD1 as a possible D gene (5 bases). Germline loops: CDR1 SGHTA, CDR2 FQGNSA. V was pared by 5 bases and J by 2 bases, with 13 bases between. There are 15 residues in the CDR3. The part of the CDR3 DNA that was read is TGTGCCAGCAGCCCCACAGGTGGCGGCAATCAGCCC. Protein product: CASSPTGGGNQP. The full CDR3 sequence reads CASSPTGGGNQPQHF.

As regards this clone: The CDR3 end is not reached by the read, which stops 3 residues before it; the germline J gene fills it in. The chain carries TRBV28 and TRBJ2-2, with TRBD1 identical over 7 bases. There are 17 residues in the CDR3. Germline V CDR1 and CDR2: MDHEN, SYDVKM. This chain's CDR3 is CASSPGTVRSGANVLFF. CDR3 DNA, as far as it was read: TGTGCCAGCAGCCCCGGGACAGTTCGCTCTGGGGCCAACGTG.

A note on this clone: Read sequence stops 3 residues before the CDR3 end, and the germline J gene provides the missing end. This chain connects TRBV11-2 to TRBJ2-3, with 9 bases that match TRBD1. The length of the CDR3 is 14 residues. Germline-derived CDR1 and CDR2 are SGHAT and FQNNGV. The part of the CDR3 DNA that was read is TGTGCCAGCAGCTTCATGACAGGGGGGGAGACG. This encodes CASSFMTGGET. In full, the CDR3 is CASSFMTGGETQYF. The full variable domain, its missing parts supplied by reference TRBV11-2 and TRBJ2-3, is EAGVAQSPRYKIIEKRQSVAFWCNPISGHATLYWYQQILGQGPKLLIQFQNNGVVDDSQLPKDRFSAERLKGVDSTLKIQPAKLEDSAVYLCASSFMTGGETQYFGPGTRLTVL.